These 12 T cell receptor beta chains share one sample of origin, sequenced in a study of CD8 T cells in ankylosing spondylitis. Study findings and constraints: For ankylosing spondylitis blood, a TCR beta motif of under 10 highly homologous variants appeared characteristic.

The antigens for these receptors are not known. MiXCR, applied by TCRdb to the 5' RACE reads, yields one record per CDR3 protein. The profile shows 350,000 to 450,000 distinct CDR3 sequences, roughly 27% of them singletons. The sequenced sample consisted of blood, either unsorted or a sorted T cell fraction (not recorded which). Receptors were obtained from a male donor with ankylosing spondylitis.

The CDR3 nucleotides are TGTGCCAGCAGCACCGGACCAGGGACCTACGAGCAGTACGTC. Amino acid sequence: CASSTGPGTYEQYV. The gene calls are TRBV7-8 and TRBJ2-7; possible D gene TRBD1, 5 bases. The V end lost 5 bases, the J end lost 2 bases, and 13 bases lay between the germline ends. In germline, CDR1 is SGHVS, CDR2 FQNEAQ. The CDR3 contains 14 residues.

The chain has TRBV2 and TRBJ1-4, with 12 positions matching TRBD1. The V gene end was trimmed by 3 bases and the J gene end by 9 bases; junction bases not matched to a gene: 17. Germline lookup yields CDR1 SNHLY and CDR2 FYNNEI. The CDR3 has 19 residues. For the CDR3, the DNA is TGTGCCAGCAGTGAGGGACAGGGGGCCTCCCCTATCGGATCGAAAAAACTGTTTTTT. This codes for CASSEGQGASPIGSKKLFF.

This clonotype was recorded a few times. The chain joins TRBV28 to TRBJ1-6, with D unresolved. The germline CDR1 and CDR2 sequences are MDHEN and SYDVKM. The CDR3 covers 15 residues. Trimming pared 2 bases from V and 4 bases from J, leaving 9 bases between. The CDR3 DNA sequence: TGTGCCAGCAGTTTAACGGAGAGATATAATTCACCCCTCCACTTT. Amino acids: CASSLTERYNSPLHF.

This clonotype has only a few counts. V gene TRBV7-2 combines with J gene TRBJ2-5; possibly TRBD1 or TRBD2 for D (5 bases each). Germline lookup yields CDR1 SGHTA and CDR2 FQGNSA. Trimming stripped 4 bases from V and 2 bases from J, with 5 bases between. The CDR3 extends over 12 amino acids. The CDR3 spells CASSWGQETQYF. CDR3 DNA sequence: TGTGCCAGCAGCTGGGGGCAAGAGACCCAGTACTTC. The whole variable domain, remainder taken from reference TRBV7-2 and TRBJ2-5, is GAGVSQSPSNKVTEKGKDVELRCDPISGHTALYWYRQSLGQGLEFLIYFQGNSAPDKSGLPSDRFSAERTGGSVSTLTIQRTQQEDSAVYLCASSWGQETQYFGPGTRLLVL.

This chain joins TRBV20-1 and TRBJ2-7; D is perhaps TRBD2 (6 bases). CDR3 size: 12 residues. Germline assignment: CDR1 DFQATT and CDR2 SNEGSKA (reference sequence). The V and J ends lost 5 bases and 0 bases respectively, with 8 bases between them. CDR3 loop: CSAGGISYEQYF. The CDR3 DNA reads as TGCAGTGCTGGCGGGATCTCCTACGAGCAGTACTTC.

This clonotype was seen more than once but under ten times. The chain has TRBV7-9 and TRBJ1-1, with no clear D. The CDR3 has 14 residues. Germline-derived CDR1 and CDR2 are SEHNR and FQNEAQ (reference sequence). V lost 2 bases to trimming and J lost 4 bases, with 11 bases between them. CDR3 nucleotide sequence: TGTGCCAGCAGCTTACCAACCCGTCTCACTGAAGCTTTCTTT. Translated, it gives CASSLPTRLTEAFF.

The V gene is TRBV7-8, the J gene TRBJ1-4, with D uncertain. The V end lost 4 bases, the J end lost 8 bases, and 14 bases lay between the germline ends. Germline assignment: CDR1 SGHVS and CDR2 FQNEAQ. This CDR3 has 14 residues. CDR3 sequence (DNA): TGTGCCAGCAGCTCTTCTCACTCCGGGGAAAAACTGTTTTTT. Translating gives CASSSSHSGEKLFF.

The V and J genes are TRBV4-1 and TRBJ1-5; no definite D call. Germline V CDR1 and CDR2: MGHRA, YSYEKL. CDR3 length equals 17 residues. Trimming took off 1 base at V and 0 bases at J, with 13 bases between the two ends. The CDR3 spells CASSQAAMGYSNQPQHF. CDR3 in DNA: TGCGCCAGCAGCCAAGCCGCCATGGGGTATAGCAATCAGCCCCAGCATTTT.

This chain uses TRBV7-2 with TRBJ1-2, with 7 nucleotides matching TRBD1. This CDR3 contains 14 residues. The germline gives CDR1 SGHTA, CDR2 FQGNSA. V dropped 8 bases and J dropped 1; count of bases not matched to a gene: 7. CDR3 nucleotide sequence: TGTGCCAGCGCCCTGGGACAGAGTAACTATGGCTACACCTTC. Translation: CASALGQSNYGYTF.

The chain combines TRBV19 with TRBJ2-5, with D uncertain. Trimming pared 7 bases from V and 5 bases from J, leaving 14 bases between. CDR3 size: 13 residues. CDR1 and CDR2 from the germline V gene are LNHDA and SQIVND (reference sequence). CDR3 nucleotides: TGTGCCAGTACCCCGGTAGGAGCGGAGACCCAGTACTTC. It codes for CASTPVGAETQYF. Using reference TRBV19 and TRBJ2-5 for the parts outside the CDR3, the full variable domain is DGGITQSPKYLFRKEGQNVTLSCEQNLNHDAMYWYRQDPGQGLRLIYYSQIVNDFQKGDIAEGYSVSREKKESFPLTVTSAQKNPTAFYLCASTPVGAETQYFGPGTRLLVL.

The J gene is TRBJ2-1, the V gene TRBV7-2; 10 bases are a match to TRBD2. This CDR3 is 15 amino acids long. The junction had 9 bases not matched to a gene; V was cut back by 4 bases and J by 9 bases. Germline V gives CDR1 SGHTA, CDR2 FQGNSA. In DNA form, the CDR3 reads TGTGCCAGCAGCTGGGGCCTAGCGGGAGTGACTGAGCAGTTCTTC. It translates to CASSWGLAGVTEQFF.

The genes are TRBV5-1 and TRBJ1-2; D not resolved. Germline V gives CDR1 SGHRS, CDR2 YFSETQ. The CDR3 has 14 residues. V was pared by 0 bases and J by 6 bases, with 12 bases between. CDR3 nucleotide sequence: TGCGCCAGCAGCTTGGCCACGGCAGGCCATGGCTACACCTTC. Protein: CASSLATAGHGYTF.